What follows are 18 T cell receptor beta chains derived from one specimen sequenced in a study of Ad26.COV2.S vaccination and SARS-CoV-2 variants. The treatment denotes: some 20 received Ad26.COV2.S at low or high dose, single or two shots; several received placebo; per-sample allocation not given. Samples were taken on day 63 after the first vaccine or placebo injection. TCRdb's copy holds only in-frame clones and misses some; the assay was immunoSEQ multiplex PCR. This sample has about 460,000 clones, with nearly 90% found just once. Source: peripheral blood, taken in a trial of Ad26.COV2.S vaccine versus placebo. The receptors derive from a person between 18 and 59 years old who received the Ad26.COV2.S COVID-19 vaccine or a placebo.

This rearrangement joins TRBV28 to TRBJ2-1, with D possibly matching TRBD2 (6 bases). In germline, CDR1 is MDHEN, CDR2 SYDVKM. V shed 4 bases and J shed 2 bases, with 9 bases lying between them. The CDR3 is 14 residues long. The CDR3 coding sequence is TGTGCCAGCAGTTCTCCGGGAGCCTACAATGAGCAGTTCTTC. As protein: CASSSPGAYNEQFF.

The chain combines TRBV5-1 with TRBJ1-1, with D possibly being TRBD1 (5 bases). Germline CDR1 reads SGHRS; CDR2 reads YFSETQ. The V and J ends lost 0 bases and 6 bases respectively, with 9 bases between them. The CDR3 spans 13 residues. The CDR3 sequence: CASSLAGGSEAFF. The CDR3 region has the DNA TGCGCCAGCAGCTTGGCCGGGGGGTCTGAAGCTTTCTTT.

The V call is TRBV15, the J call TRBJ2-7; TRBD2 agrees at 9 bases. Unmatched junction bases numbered 9, after V lost 0 bases and J lost 6 bases. Looked up from germline, CDR1 is LNHNV and CDR2 is YYDKDF (reference sequence). The CDR3 extends over 16 amino acids. The CDR3 region is CATSRDNFLLAGEQYF. The CDR3 nucleotides read TGTGCCACCAGCAGAGATAATTTTCTACTAGCGGGCGAGCAGTACTTC.

CDR3 loop: CASSTPGEGDTEAFF. For the CDR3, the DNA is TGTGCCAGCAGCACCCCAGGGGAGGGGGACACTGAAGCTTTCTTT. The chain uses TRBV9 and TRBJ1-1; perhaps TRBD1 as D (6 bases). Germline values: CDR1 SGDLS, CDR2 YYNGEE. The CDR3 is 15 amino acids. V lost 4 bases and J lost 3, with 16 bases in between.

This chain uses TRBV9 with TRBJ2-3, with TRBD2 identical over 7 bases. The CDR3 is made up of 15 amino acids. CDR1 and CDR2 (germline): SGDLS, YYNGEE. Trimming removed 4 bases from V and 2 bases from J; junction bases left unmatched: 7. Here the CDR3 reads CASSPGGILTDTQYF. CDR3 DNA: TGTGCCAGCAGCCCCGGGGGGATTCTCACAGATACGCAGTATTTT.

The chain carries TRBV27 and TRBJ2-5; TRBD1 aligns across 9 bases. Germline V gene lookup returns CDR1 MNHEY and CDR2 SMNVEV (reference sequence). Trimming removed 0 bases from V and 4 bases from J; junction bases left unmatched: 9. This CDR3 comprises 17 residues. The CDR3 DNA reads TGTGCCAGCAGTTTATCGTGGGACAGGGTGGGCCCAGAGACCCAGTACTTC. Protein product: CASSLSWDRVGPETQYF.

About this clone itself: Other nucleotide sequences from this sample produce the same CDR3. CDR3 amino acids: CAISESGGNTEAFF. The DNA for the CDR3 is TGTGCCATCAGTGAGTCGGGGGGGAACACTGAAGCTTTCTTT. V usage is TRBV10-3 and J usage is TRBJ1-1, with D perhaps matching TRBD1 (5 bases). Germline V lookup: CDR1 ENHRY, CDR2 SYGVKD. Deletions cut 0 bases from V and 1 base from J, with 6 bases between. The CDR3 is 14 amino acids.

V usage is TRBV28 and J usage is TRBJ2-2; 16 bases agree with TRBD2. The V segment lost 3 bases and the J segment 5 bases; nucleotides outside the gene matches: 0. The CDR3 loop spans 16 amino acids. Germline V gives CDR1 MDHEN, CDR2 SYDVKM. DNA of the CDR3: TGTGCCAGCAGTTTGGGACTAGCGGGAGGGACCGGGGAGCTGTTTTTT. Translation gives CASSLGLAGGTGELFF.

V is TRBV6-2 or TRBV6-3 and J is TRBJ2-7; 7 positions agree with TRBD1. The germline V gene encodes CDR1 MNHEY and CDR2 SVGEGT. The CDR3 contains 18 residues. V shed 2 bases, J shed 0 bases, and the junction held 13 bases outside the gene matches. In DNA, the CDR3 is TGTGCCAGCAGTTACCCAGAAGACGGGACAGTTAGCTCCTACGAGCAGTACTTC. Its translation is CASSYPEDGTVSSYEQYF.

The chain recombines TRBV6-5 with TRBJ1-1; perhaps TRBD1 as D (6 bases). V lost 6 bases and J lost 3, with 14 bases in between. Germline V gene lookup returns CDR1 MNHEY and CDR2 SVGAGI. The length of the CDR3 is 14 residues. Written as DNA, the CDR3 is TGTGCCAGCAGAAAGACAGGTGGGGACACTGAAGCTTTCTTT. It translates to CASRKTGGDTEAFF.

This rearrangement joins TRBV27 to TRBJ1-5; D remains ambiguous. CDR3 size: 13 residues. Germline assignment: CDR1 MNHEY and CDR2 SMNVEV (reference sequence). V gave up 4 bases and J gave up 5 bases, with 9 bases separating them. DNA for the CDR3: TGTGCCAGCAGTTCGGGGAATCATCAGCCCCAGCATTTT. Protein: CASSSGNHQPQHF.

This chain uses TRBV6-6 with TRBJ2-1; the match to TRBD2 covers 7 bases. The trim removed 7 bases at V and 4 bases at J, leaving 10 bases unmatched. CDR3 length: 15 amino acids. Germline CDR1 is MNHNY and CDR2 is SVGAGI (reference sequence). The CDR3 DNA is TGTGCCAGCACCATGGGGGGGAAGCGTTACAATGAGCAGTTCTTC. Translating it yields CASTMGGKRYNEQFF.

This chain joins TRBV2 and TRBJ2-1, with 11 bases matching TRBD2. Germline CDR1 and CDR2: SNHLY and FYNNEI. V was clipped by 3 bases and J by 5 bases; unmatched bases: 6. This CDR3 has 16 amino acids. In DNA form, the CDR3 reads TGTGCCAGCAGTGACCCGACTAGCGGGAAGGACAATGAGCAGTTCTTC. Protein: CASSDPTSGKDNEQFF.

This chain uses TRBV10-3 with TRBJ1-1, with D tentatively TRBD1 (6 bases). V was trimmed by 1 base and J by 1 base, leaving 10 bases between them. There are 15 residues in the CDR3. CDR1 is ENHRY, CDR2 SYGVKD, per germline. The DNA of the CDR3 is TGTGCCATCAGTGAGTTTGGGACAAAGAACACTGAAGCTTTCTTT. Translating it yields CAISEFGTKNTEAFF.

V is TRBV18 and J is TRBJ2-7, with D perhaps matching TRBD1 (5 bases). This CDR3 has 16 residues. With 1 base removed from V and 2 bases from J, the gap between germline ends came to 15 bases. Germline CDR1 KGHSH, CDR2 LQKENI. CDR3 protein: CASSPQGASSAYEQYF. DNA of the CDR3: TGTGCCAGCTCACCACAAGGGGCGTCATCAGCCTACGAGCAGTACTTC.

The V call is TRBV11-2, the J call TRBJ2-2; TRBD2 aligns across 12 bases. Germline loops: CDR1 SGHAT, CDR2 FQNNGV. The CDR3 extends over 19 amino acids. Trimming at V came to 2 bases and at J to 1 base, leaving 8 bases not matched to a gene. For the CDR3, the DNA is TGTGCCAGCAGCTTATTTGAAAGACTAGCGGGAGAGAACACCGGGGAGCTGTTTTTT. Protein: CASSLFERLAGENTGELFF.

V gene TRBV18 combines with J gene TRBJ2-7, with D possibly matching TRBD1 (6 bases). Trimming removed 1 base at V and 3 bases at J, with 13 bases between. This CDR3 contains 15 residues. Germline V gene data show CDR1 as KGHSH and CDR2 as LQKENI. CDR3 nucleotide sequence: TGTGCCAGCTCACCACTATCGACAGGAGGCTACGAGCAGTACTTC. Protein sequence: CASSPLSTGGYEQYF.

V gene TRBV9 combines with J gene TRBJ2-3, with D possibly being TRBD2 (6 bases). V dropped 4 bases and J dropped 2 bases, with 17 bases sitting between them. The CDR3 loop spans 16 amino acids. Looked up from germline, CDR1 is SGDLS and CDR2 is YYNGEE. CDR3 amino acids: CASSLRGETPTDTQYF. CDR3 DNA sequence: TGTGCCAGCAGCCTTCGCGGGGAGACCCCCACAGATACGCAGTATTTT.